The 4 T cell receptor beta chains presented below share a single source sample, sequenced in a study of OX40 agonist ivuxolimab in advanced cancers. Library generation was performed with the immunoSEQ multiplex PCR assay. TCRdb holds this immuneACCESS table with in-frame rearrangements only. Some clones are missing; in checked studies, unresolved V genes explain under half, and the rest has no known cause. Here the sample has 100,000 or so clones; around nine tenths occur a single time. The ten largest clonotypes hold more than 0.25% of the sample. The sample consisted of CD4+ or CD8+ T cells sorted from blood, taken in a trial of the OX40 agonist ivuxolimab. The receptors were sampled from an adult with an advanced solid tumor such as melanoma, head and neck, liver or kidney cancer.

The V gene is TRBV21-1, the J gene TRBJ2-7; the D call in the table, TRBD2, was not verified against the DNA. TRBV21-1 is flagged as a pseudogene. This CDR3 is 16 amino acids long. CDR3 in DNA: TGTGCCAGCAGCAATAATGAGGGGAAGGGACTCGACGAGCAGTACTTC. Protein product: CASSNNEGKGLDEQYF.

The rearrangement links TRBV4-3 to TRBJ2-5; 13 bases line up with TRBD2. CDR1 and CDR2 (germline): LGHNA, YSLEER. The CDR3 is 16 amino acids. The J segment lost 5 bases and the V segment lost 4 bases, leaving 7 bases of the junction unmatched. The DNA for the CDR3 is TGCGCCAGCAGCCCGGAACTGGGACTAGCGGGGGAGACCCAGTACTTC. Translated, it gives CASSPELGLAGETQYF.

This chain uses TRBV19 with TRBJ2-7; 8 bases line up with TRBD1. Unmatched junction bases numbered 5, after V lost 9 bases and J lost 1 base. The V gene's germline CDR1 is LNHDA and CDR2 SQIVND (reference sequence). CDR3 length: 13 amino acids. The CDR3 bases are TGTGCCAGCAGCGACAGGGGTTCCTACGAGCAGTACTTC. It is translated as CASSDRGSYEQYF.

The gene calls are TRBV7-9 and TRBJ2-1; 11 nucleotides line up with TRBD2. Germline CDR1 reads SEHNR; CDR2 reads FQNEAQ (reference sequence). The CDR3 contains 17 residues. The trim removed 5 bases at V and 5 bases at J, leaving 11 bases unmatched. CDR3 nucleotide sequence: TGTGCCAGCAGCCCCGGGGTCGGGGGACTAGCGGACAATGAGCAGTTCTTC. Translating it yields CASSPGVGGLADNEQFF.